The clone carrying this T cell receptor (beta chain) was counted once. This entry is derived from a study of cytomegalovirus exposure and HLA in healthy donors. PCR amplification relied on 60 Vbeta primers (plus 13 Jbeta primers). TCRdb's table, derived via immunoSEQ multiplex PCR, lists solely in-frame clones and lacks some. This sample has about 100,000 clones, with around four fifths found just once. The sample was PBMCs. The source of this sequence is a woman in her thirties or forties in good health and CMV-seronegative.

CDR3 in DNA: TGTGCCAGTAGTGCCGGGACAGGGTTGCAGGGGGCTTTCTTT. Translating it yields CASSAGTGLQGAFF. The gene calls are TRBV19 and TRBJ1-1; 9 nucleotides agree with TRBD1. The V segment lost 5 bases and the J segment 11 bases; nucleotides outside the gene matches: 12. The CDR3 runs 14 residues. Germline CDR1 and CDR2: LNHDA and SQIVND (reference sequence).